These 14 T cell receptor beta chains share one sample of origin, sequenced in a study of T cells after yellow fever vaccination. Each CDR3 protein is one row after TCRdb ran MiXCR on the 5' RACE reads. The sample has some 110,000 distinct CDR3 sequences, 6.5% to 8% seen once. This sample comprised CD4+ T cells sorted from PBMCs, obtained approximately 11 days after the first yellow fever vaccination. Every receptor here comes from a man aged 18 to 30 who received the YFV17D yellow fever vaccine.

This sequence joins TRBV9 and TRBJ2-6; D uncertain. Germline CDR1 SGDLS, CDR2 YYNGEE. This CDR3 is 17 amino acids long. With 5 bases removed from V and 4 bases from J, the gap between germline ends came to 19 bases. The CDR3 region has the DNA TGTGCCAGCAGTCGAACTATTTCAACCCCCGGGGCCAACGTCCTGACTTTC. It translates to CASSRTISTPGANVLTF. The whole variable domain, remainder taken from reference TRBV9 and TRBJ2-6, is DSGVTQTPKHLITATGQRVTLRCSPRSGDLSVYWYQQSLDQGLQFLIQYYNGEERAKGNILERFSAQQFPDLHSELNLSSLELGDSALYFCASSRTISTPGANVLTFGAGSRLTVL.

This clonotype was counted ten times or more. The chain recombines TRBV10-1 with TRBJ2-3; 8 bases match TRBD2. This CDR3 contains 15 residues. In germline, CDR1 is WNHNN, CDR2 SYGVQD (reference sequence). The junction had 13 bases not matched to a gene; V was cut back by 8 bases and J by 6 bases. CDR3 sequence: CASALGTSHDDTQYF. The CDR3 nucleotides are TGCGCCAGCGCCCTCGGGACTAGTCACGACGATACGCAGTATTTT.

Ten or more counts support this clonotype. This chain connects TRBV3-1 to TRBJ2-5; 10 bases map to TRBD2. CDR3 length: 16 residues. Germline V gives CDR1 LGHDT, CDR2 YNNKEL (reference sequence). Germline trimming cut 4 bases from V and 2 bases from J; bases unmatched to any gene: 7. The CDR3 protein is CASSLNPGLAQETQYF. The DNA of the CDR3 is TGTGCCAGCAGCCTTAATCCGGGACTAGCGCAAGAGACCCAGTACTTC.

This clonotype appeared many times. This sequence joins TRBV10-3 and TRBJ2-5; D ambiguous. Germline loops: CDR1 ENHRY, CDR2 SYGVKD. V was cut by 8 bases and J by 1 base, with 11 bases left in between. The CDR3 runs 13 residues. The CDR3 sequence is CAIAQDPQETQYF. DNA of the CDR3: TGTGCCATCGCTCAGGATCCCCAAGAGACCCAGTACTTC.

This clonotype has a count of ten or more. This rearrangement joins TRBV5-1 to TRBJ2-3, with D hard to call. Trimming cost V 0 bases and J 4 bases, with 9 bases left between them. The CDR3 covers 14 residues. Germline CDR1 SGHRS, CDR2 YFSETQ. CDR3: CASSLGQQADTQYF. CDR3 sequence (DNA): TGCGCCAGCAGCTTGGGTCAGCAGGCAGATACGCAGTATTTT.

This clonotype appeared many times. The J gene is TRBJ1-2, the V gene TRBV20-1; TRBD1 matches 7 bases. V lost 0 bases to trimming and J lost 3 bases; unmatched junction nucleotides: 1. Per germline, CDR1 DFQATT and CDR2 SNEGSKA (reference sequence). The CDR3 loop spans 13 amino acids. The CDR3 loop reads CSARETGDYGYTF. In nucleotides, the CDR3 is TGCAGTGCTAGAGAAACAGGGGACTATGGCTACACCTTC.

In regard to this clonotype: A much larger clone differs by one base, so this may be a read error. J is TRBJ1-6 and V is TRBV27, with unresolved D. Germline CDR1 reads MNHEY; CDR2 reads SMNVEV (reference sequence). Trimming took off 1 base at V and 8 bases at J, with 12 bases between the two ends. The CDR3 runs to 15 residues. DNA for the CDR3: TGTGCCAGCAGTTTATTGCACGTTACTTATTCACCCCTCCACTTT. It translates to CASSLLHVTYSPLHF.

This chain connects TRBV19 to TRBJ2-6; 7 nucleotides align to TRBD1. V shed 3 bases and J 0 bases; nucleotides not matched to a gene: 5. Germline V CDR1 and CDR2: LNHDA, SQIVND (reference sequence). This CDR3 spans 17 amino acids. The CDR3 reads CASSIPGTDSGANVLTF. The DNA for the CDR3 is TGTGCCAGTAGTATTCCTGGGACAGACTCTGGGGCCAACGTCCTGACTTTC.

This clonotype was detected ten times or more. The rearrangement uses TRBV6-2 or TRBV6-3 and TRBJ2-3, with 9 bases identical to TRBD2. With 0 bases clipped from V and 3 bases from J, the junction kept 4 bases outside the gene matches. There are 16 residues in the CDR3. Germline V gene lookup returns CDR1 MNHEY and CDR2 SVGEGT. In DNA, the CDR3 is TGTGCCAGCAGTTACTCGAGGACTAGCGCAACAGATACGCAGTATTTT. This sequence encodes CASSYSRTSATDTQYF.

This clonotype was observed many times. The chain combines TRBV5-1 with TRBJ1-1, with D uncertain. Germline CDR1 and CDR2: SGHRS and YFSETQ. V lost 4 bases and J 1 base, leaving 11 bases between the germline ends. The CDR3 is 14 amino acids. The CDR3 DNA sequence: TGCGCCAGCAGCGGGCTCGGCGGGAACACTGAAGCTTTCTTT. The encoded protein is CASSGLGGNTEAFF. Supplemented by reference TRBV5-1 and TRBJ1-1, the full variable domain reads KAGVTQTPRYLIKTRGQQVTLSCSPISGHRSVSWYQQTPGQGLQFLFEYFSETQRNKGNFPGRFSGRQFSNSRSEMNVSTLELGDSALYLCASSGLGGNTEAFFGQGTRLTVV.

This clonotype has just a few counts. V and J are TRBV12-3 or TRBV12-4 and TRBJ1-6; no definite D call. CDR3 length equals 16 residues. Trimming shortened V by 6 bases and J by 0 bases, and 12 bases separated the two germline ends. The CDR3 is CASSPIGSSYNSPLHF. The CDR3 DNA follows: TGTGCCAGCAGCCCGATCGGGAGCTCCTATAATTCACCCCTCCACTTT.

This clonotype was detected ten times or more. The chain uses TRBV11-2 and TRBJ2-7, with TRBD2 as a possible D gene (5 bases). The length of the CDR3 is 13 residues. Germline CDR1 and CDR2: SGHAT and FQNNGV. Trimming cost V 3 bases and J 9 bases, with 15 bases left between them. This CDR3 is CASSLGADLGQYV. The CDR3 DNA follows: TGTGCCAGCAGCTTGGGAGCGGACCTGGGGCAGTACGTC.

This clonotype came up many times. The chain has TRBV7-3 and TRBJ2-5; 8 nucleotides align to TRBD1. This CDR3 spans 16 amino acids. The junction had 11 bases not matched to a gene; V was cut back by 3 bases and J by 5 bases. The germline CDR1 and CDR2 sequences are SGHTA and FQGTGA. CDR3 region: CASSFDGDRRRETQYF. The CDR3 DNA reads TGTGCCAGCAGCTTCGACGGGGACAGGCGTAGGGAGACCCAGTACTTC.

The rearrangement uses TRBV19 and TRBJ1-1, with D tentatively TRBD1 (5 bases). The CDR3 contains 13 residues. V was trimmed by 10 bases and J by 0 bases, leaving 12 bases between them. Germline CDR1 LNHDA, CDR2 SQIVND (reference sequence). CDR3 sequence (DNA): TGTGCCATTTCGGGGACCATGAACACTGAAGCTTTCTTT. Protein: CAISGTMNTEAFF.